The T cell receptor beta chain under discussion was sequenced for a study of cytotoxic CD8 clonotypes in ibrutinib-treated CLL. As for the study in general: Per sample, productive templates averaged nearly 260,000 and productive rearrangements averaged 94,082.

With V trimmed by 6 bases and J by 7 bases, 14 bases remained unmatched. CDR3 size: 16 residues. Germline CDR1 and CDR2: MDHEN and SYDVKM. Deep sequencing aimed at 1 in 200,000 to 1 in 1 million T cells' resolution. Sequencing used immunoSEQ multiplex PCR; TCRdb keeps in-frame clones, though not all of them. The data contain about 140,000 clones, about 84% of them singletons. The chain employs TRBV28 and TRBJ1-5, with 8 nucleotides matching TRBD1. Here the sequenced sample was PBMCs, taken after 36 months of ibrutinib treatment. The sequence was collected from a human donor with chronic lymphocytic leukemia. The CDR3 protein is CASSLEGTGHNQPQHF. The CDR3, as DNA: TGTGCCAGCAGCCTAGAAGGGACAGGTCACAACCAGCCCCAGCATTTT.